This T cell receptor beta chain derives from a study of identical twins. General study results and limits: Insertion counts were lower in abundant cord blood beta clonotypes, a trend that memory repertoires did not show. Out-of-frame TCR alpha sharing in monozygotic twins exceeded recombination model predictions.

V dropped 9 bases and J dropped 2 bases, with 14 bases sitting between them. CDR3 size: 13 residues. CDR1 MGHRA and CDR2 YSYEKL come from the germline V gene. Using its own MiXCR run on the 5' RACE reads, TCRdb lists one record per CDR3 protein. The sample has 1.5 million to 2 million distinct CDR3 sequences; about 31% are singletons. This clonotype was observed a few times. Its antigen is undetermined. The receptor was isolated from a newborn girl in good health. The chain combines TRBV4-1 with TRBJ2-7, with TRBD2 as a possible D gene (6 bases). The sample comprised cord blood. CDR3 protein: CASAGGETYEQYF. The CDR3 DNA is TGCGCCAGTGCTGGCGGGGAAACCTACGAGCAGTACTTC.